The 5 T cell receptor beta chains below come from one sample, sequenced in a study of beta chain features in type 1 diabetes. Expressed TCRB transcripts were sequenced because the isolated RNA had all been reverse transcribed beforehand. Assay: immunoSEQ multiplex PCR; the TCRdb copy retains only in-frame clones and omits some. The sample contains 200,000 to 250,000 clones, about 30% of which appear only once. Sequenced material: central memory CD4+ T cells from blood. These receptor sequences come from a man aged 25 to 40 in good health.

This clone was seen a few times. The chain couples TRBV19 to TRBJ2-7; D not resolved. V lost 4 bases, J lost 0 bases, and 10 bases lay in between. The CDR3 totals 14 residues. CDR1 is LNHDA, CDR2 SQIVND, per germline (reference sequence). CDR3 sequence: CASSSTANSYEQYF. As DNA, the CDR3 is TGTGCCAGTAGTAGTACAGCTAACTCCTACGAGCAGTACTTC.

This clone was seen a few times. The chain recombines TRBV19 with TRBJ2-1; 8 bases agree with TRBD1. Per the germline V gene, CDR1 is LNHDA and CDR2 is SQIVND (reference sequence). The CDR3 is made up of 13 amino acids. V gave up 5 bases and J gave up 9 bases; unmatched junction bases: 6. The CDR3 here is CASSLGQGGEQFF. The CDR3 bases are TGTGCCAGTAGTCTCGGACAGGGCGGTGAGCAGTTCTTC.

The rearrangement joins TRBV5-6 to TRBJ1-1; 12 positions agree with TRBD1. With 4 bases clipped from V and 4 bases from J, the junction kept 8 bases outside the gene matches. The CDR3 has 16 amino acids. Germline V gene data show CDR1 as SGHDT and CDR2 as YYEEEE. The CDR3 is CASSLPGTGGVTEAFF. CDR3 nucleotides: TGTGCCAGCAGCCTTCCCGGGACAGGGGGCGTCACTGAAGCTTTCTTT. The entire variable domain, with the rest obtained from reference TRBV5-6 and TRBJ1-1, is as follows: DAGVTQSPTHLIKTRGQQVTLRCSPKSGHDTVSWYQQALGQGPQFIFQYYEEEERQRGNFPDRFSGHQFPNYSSELNVNALLLGDSALYLCASSLPGTGGVTEAFFGQGTRLTVV.

The rearrangement links TRBV6-7 to TRBJ1-5, with D perhaps matching TRBD1 (5 bases). TRBV6-7 qualifies as an ORF whose function is uncertain. CDR3 length equals 15 residues. V dropped 2 bases and J dropped 5 bases, with 13 bases sitting between them. For the CDR3, the DNA is TGTGCCAGCAGTTACCGGAGGGGTTGTTATCAGCCCCAGCATTTT. Translating it yields CASSYRRGCYQPQHF.

Details on this clone: A much larger clone is a single base away; this may be a read error. Other DNA variants within this sample encode the same CDR3. The gene calls are TRBV7-2 and TRBJ2-3; the D is unclear. Deletions cut 0 bases from V and 0 bases from J, with 7 bases between. Per germline, CDR1 SGHTA and CDR2 FQGNSA. This CDR3 comprises 15 residues. In DNA form, the CDR3 reads TGTGCCAGCAGCTTAGCGCCGGGTAGCACAGATACGCAGTATTTT. It is translated as CASSLAPGSTDTQYF.